This record looks at one TCR beta chain sequence and its context. Its specificity is unknown. The sample belongs to a study of tumor-infiltrating lymphocytes in localized non-small cell lung cancer. Study details: From each patient, both tumor and uninvolved lung, non-adjacent to tumor, were sampled.

Study-wide findings and caveats: Compared with uninvolved lung, tumors showed higher T cell infiltration by TCRbeta sequencing. Not all patients were TCR sequenced, owing to tissue quantity.

Germline V lookup: CDR1 SGHVS, CDR2 FNYEAQ. J gave up 2 bases and V 5 bases, and 2 bases lay outside the gene matches. The CDR3 totals 14 residues. Assay: immunoSEQ multiplex PCR; the TCRdb copy retains only in-frame clones and omits some. This table holds thousands of clones, 66% found once. This receptor was taken from a human donor with non-small cell lung cancer. This chain links TRBV7-6 with TRBJ2-1, with 8 bases identical to TRBD1. Sequencing input: uninvolved lung tissue not adjacent to the tumor. CDR3 bases: TGTGCCAGCAGCCCGACAGGGGCCTACAATGAGCAGTTCTTC. Its translation is CASSPTGAYNEQFF.